This record concerns one T cell receptor beta chain sequence. As yet, its antigen is unknown. Treatment meaning: 15 Gy SBRT to primary tumor, nephrectomy 4 weeks later. Clones were sequenced by immunoSEQ multiplex PCR, and TCRdb holds only the in-frame ones, with some missing. The table includes around 15,000 clones, approximately 49% detected once. This entry belongs to a study of radiation and T cells in renal cell carcinoma. The study, taken as a whole, reports: Dominant CDR3 motifs were more common in irradiated tumors than controls. Top 100 clonotypes averaged about 54% in irradiated versus 43% in nephrectomy-only tumors. Baseline intratumoral clonotype presence is unknown without pretreatment biopsies.

This clonotype was sampled from a woman aged 55-70 years with renal cell carcinoma. The material was tumor tissue, obtained from a patient whose treatment included radiotherapy and nephrectomy.

Here the CDR3 DNA reads TGTGCCAGCAGTTACTCGCCTGGGGCCTATGGCTACACCTTC. Protein: CASSYSPGAYGYTF. V usage is TRBV6-5 and J usage is TRBJ1-2; tentative D call: TRBD1 (5 bases). The CDR3 covers 14 residues. V was trimmed by 0 bases and J by 4 bases, leaving 9 bases between them. The germline CDR1 and CDR2 sequences are MNHEY and SVGAGI.